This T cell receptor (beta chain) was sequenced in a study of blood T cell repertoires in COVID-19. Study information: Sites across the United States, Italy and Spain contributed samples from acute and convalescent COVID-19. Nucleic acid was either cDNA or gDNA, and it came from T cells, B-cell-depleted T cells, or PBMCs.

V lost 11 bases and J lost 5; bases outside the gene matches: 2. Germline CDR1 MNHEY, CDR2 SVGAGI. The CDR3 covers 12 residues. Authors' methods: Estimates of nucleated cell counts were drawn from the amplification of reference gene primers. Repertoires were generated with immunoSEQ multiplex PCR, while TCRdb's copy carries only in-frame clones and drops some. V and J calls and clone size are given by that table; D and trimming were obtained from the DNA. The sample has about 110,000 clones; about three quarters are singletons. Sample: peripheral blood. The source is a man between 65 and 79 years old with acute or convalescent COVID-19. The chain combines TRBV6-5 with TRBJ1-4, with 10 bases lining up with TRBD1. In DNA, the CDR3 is TGTGCCTCGGGACAGGGGAATGAAAAACTGTTTTTT. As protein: CASGQGNEKLFF.